This TCR beta chain was captured by sequencing in a study of graft-versus-host responses after intestinal transplantation. Study background: Induction with anti-thymocyte globulin, then tacrolimus and steroids for around three years, was given to all recipients. Study-wide points: Recipient-marrow GvH clones were detected, some having first appeared in ileum or blood. Some patients had graft-donor T cell macrochimerism. In their allografts, the ratios of graft-versus-host to host-versus-graft T cell clones were high.

V gave up 0 bases and J gave up 7 bases, with 0 bases separating them. The germline CDR1 and CDR2 sequences are DFQATT and SNEGSKA (reference sequence). The CDR3 totals 9 residues. Clones were read by immunoSEQ multiplex PCR, and TCRdb kept only the in-frame ones, dropping some. This table has 130,000 to 150,000 clones, 92% appearing once. With respect to this clone: Its specificity is unknown.

The clonotype comes from a human donor who received an intestinal transplant. This specimen consisted of unstimulated CD4+ T cells sorted from spleen or lymph node cells, obtained before intestinal transplant. The chain joins TRBV20-1 to TRBJ1-2; D is uncertain. CDR3: CSARDGYTF. CDR3 sequence (DNA): TGCAGTGCTAGAGATGGCTACACCTTC.